Listed here are 8 T cell receptor beta chains from one sample, sequenced in a study of cytomegalovirus exposure and HLA in healthy donors. In the PCR, 60 Vbeta and 13 Jbeta primers were used. TCRdb's table, derived via immunoSEQ multiplex PCR, lists solely in-frame clones and lacks some. This repertoire shows some 200,000 clones, around 78% found once; its top ten account for about 2.1%. Sequenced: PBMCs. Receptors originate from a woman in her 30s in good health and CMV-seropositive.

The rearrangement uses TRBV5-1 and TRBJ2-7; D gene ambiguous. Germline V CDR1 and CDR2: SGHRS, YFSETQ. Trimming stripped 5 bases from V and 4 bases from J, with 13 bases between. CDR3 length: 13 amino acids. CDR3 loop: CASSRLEGYEQYF. In DNA form, the CDR3 reads TGCGCCAGCAGTAGGCTAGAAGGTTACGAGCAGTACTTC.

The chain joins TRBV30 to TRBJ1-1; TRBD1 agrees at 9 bases. Per germline, CDR1 GTSNPN and CDR2 SVGIG (reference sequence). This CDR3 has 18 residues. Trimming at V came to 0 bases and at J to 0 bases, leaving 11 bases not matched to a gene. The CDR3 sequence: CAWSVWARTGAMNTEAFF. In DNA form, the CDR3 reads TGTGCCTGGAGTGTGTGGGCAAGGACAGGGGCAATGAACACTGAAGCTTTCTTT.

This clone was picked up one time. This rearrangement joins TRBV5-5 to TRBJ1-1; tentative D call: TRBD1 (5 bases). V was clipped by 4 bases and J by 3 bases, with 10 bases between them. The CDR3 runs to 13 residues. Germline CDR1 reads SGHKS; CDR2 reads YYEKEE (reference sequence). CDR3 DNA sequence: TGTGCCAGCAGCCGCGCGGGGGACACTGAAGCTTTCTTT. Encoded protein: CASSRAGDTEAFF.

This clone was detected only a few times. The chain is built from TRBV12-5 and TRBJ1-4, with TRBD1 matching over 11 bases. The junction had 7 bases not matched to a gene; V was cut back by 2 bases and J by 5 bases. CDR1 LGHNT and CDR2 FRNRAP come from the germline V gene. This CDR3 spans 17 amino acids. CDR3 protein: CASGLSLGTGGNEKLFF. In DNA, the CDR3 is TGTGCTAGTGGTTTGTCCCTCGGGACAGGGGGAAATGAAAAACTGTTTTTT.

The V and J genes are TRBV10-3 and TRBJ1-1; TRBD1 agrees at 10 bases. The CDR3 runs 15 residues. The germline gives CDR1 ENHRY, CDR2 SYGVKD. V lost 6 bases and J lost 2; bases outside the gene matches: 6. In DNA form, the CDR3 reads TGTGCCATCAGAACCGGGACAGGGGATAACACTGAAGCTTTCTTT. Its protein product is CAIRTGTGDNTEAFF.

The chain employs TRBV6-5 and TRBJ1-1, with TRBD1 identical over 9 bases. V was pared by 5 bases and J by 10 bases, with 8 bases of the junction left unmatched. Germline V gene lookup returns CDR1 MNHEY and CDR2 SVGAGI. There are 13 residues in the CDR3. CDR3 nucleotides: TGTGCCAGCAGTCCCGGGACAGGGATACGAGCTTTCTTT. Amino acids: CASSPGTGIRAFF.

V usage is TRBV5-4 and J usage is TRBJ1-2; 7 bases match TRBD1. Trimming at V came to 4 bases and at J to 4 bases, leaving 7 bases not matched to a gene. Germline-derived CDR1 and CDR2 are SGHNT and YYREEE (reference sequence). The CDR3 contains 14 residues. CDR3 sequence: CASSPSGDSYGYTF. Here the CDR3 DNA reads TGTGCCAGCAGCCCCTCGGGGGACAGCTATGGCTACACCTTC.

This chain links TRBV4-2 with TRBJ2-3; 10 bases align to TRBD1. This CDR3 contains 17 residues. CDR1 is LGHNA and CDR2 is YNFKEQ in the germline V gene. V trimming: 5 bases; J trimming: 2 bases; junction bases outside the gene matches: 10. The CDR3 DNA follows: TGTGCCAGCAGCTCAGCCGGGACAGGGGATATCACAGATACGCAGTATTTT. Protein sequence: CASSSAGTGDITDTQYF.